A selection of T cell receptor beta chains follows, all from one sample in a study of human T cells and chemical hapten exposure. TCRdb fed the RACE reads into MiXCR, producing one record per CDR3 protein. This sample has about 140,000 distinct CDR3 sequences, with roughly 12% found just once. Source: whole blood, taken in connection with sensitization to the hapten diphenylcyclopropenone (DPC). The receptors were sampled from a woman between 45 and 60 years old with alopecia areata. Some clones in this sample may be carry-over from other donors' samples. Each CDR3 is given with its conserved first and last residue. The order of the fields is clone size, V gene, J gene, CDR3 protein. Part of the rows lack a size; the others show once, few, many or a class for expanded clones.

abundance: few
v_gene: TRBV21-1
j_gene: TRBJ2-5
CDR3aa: CASPIPPGQGASETQYF

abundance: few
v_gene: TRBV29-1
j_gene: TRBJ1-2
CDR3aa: CSVTGTGVNYGYTF

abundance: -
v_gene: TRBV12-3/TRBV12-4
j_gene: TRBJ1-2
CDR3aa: CASSSRTGGRNGYTF

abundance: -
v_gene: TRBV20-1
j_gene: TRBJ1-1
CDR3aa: CSATRTDTEAFF

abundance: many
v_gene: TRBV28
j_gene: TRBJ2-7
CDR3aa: CASSTRTGTGEQYF

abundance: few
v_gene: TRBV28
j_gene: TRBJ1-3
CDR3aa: CASSLELGNTIYF

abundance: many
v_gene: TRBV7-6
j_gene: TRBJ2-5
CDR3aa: CASSRNSGIQETQYF

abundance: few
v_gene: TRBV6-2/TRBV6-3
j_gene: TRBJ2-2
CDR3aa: CASTEWGRGNTGELFF

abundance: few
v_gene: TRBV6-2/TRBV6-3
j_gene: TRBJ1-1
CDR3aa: CASSPSGFMNTEAFF

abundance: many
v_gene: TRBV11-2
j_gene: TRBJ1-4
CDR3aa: CASSPKRQAFNEKLFF

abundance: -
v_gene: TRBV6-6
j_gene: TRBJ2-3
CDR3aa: CASRDGSTDTQYF

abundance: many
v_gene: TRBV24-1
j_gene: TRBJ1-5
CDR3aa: CATSDPGRVNQPQHF

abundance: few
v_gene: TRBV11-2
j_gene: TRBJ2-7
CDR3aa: CASSLNRQGPYEQYF

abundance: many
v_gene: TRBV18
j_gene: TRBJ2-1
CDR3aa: CASSLKAGTSGSRSYNEQFF

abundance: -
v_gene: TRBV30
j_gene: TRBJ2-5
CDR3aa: CAWSWQGQETQYF

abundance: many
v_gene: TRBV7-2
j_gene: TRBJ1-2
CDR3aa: CASSLTRVPWGYTF

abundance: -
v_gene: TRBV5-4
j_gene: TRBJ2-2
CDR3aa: CASSRQGANTGELFF

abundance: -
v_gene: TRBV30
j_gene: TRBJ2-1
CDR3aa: CAWSGGLAAHNEQFF

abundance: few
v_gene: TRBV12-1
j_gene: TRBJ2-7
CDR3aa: CASSFPTPYEQYF

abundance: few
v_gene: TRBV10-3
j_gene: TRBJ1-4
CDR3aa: CAISDGTSNEKLFF

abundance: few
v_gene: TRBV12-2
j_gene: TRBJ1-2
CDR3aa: CASRPRQGASYGYTF

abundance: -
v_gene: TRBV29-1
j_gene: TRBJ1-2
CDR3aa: CSVEDVGRGPGYGYTF

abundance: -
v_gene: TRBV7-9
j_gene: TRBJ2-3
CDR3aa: CASSLGRTGGRTDTQYF

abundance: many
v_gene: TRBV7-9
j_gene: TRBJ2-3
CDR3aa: CASSPGLAGSTDTQYF

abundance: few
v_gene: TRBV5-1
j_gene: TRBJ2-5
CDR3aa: CASSLLGQGAGETQYF

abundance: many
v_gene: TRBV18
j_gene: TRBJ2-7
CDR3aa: CASSPLMGQGAHEQYF

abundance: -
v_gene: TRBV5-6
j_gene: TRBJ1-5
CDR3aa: CASSLTGGWSQPQHF

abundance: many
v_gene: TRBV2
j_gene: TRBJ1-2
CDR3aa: CASSDFLGGSGYTF

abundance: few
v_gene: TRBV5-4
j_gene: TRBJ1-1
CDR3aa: CASSRGQGGEAFF

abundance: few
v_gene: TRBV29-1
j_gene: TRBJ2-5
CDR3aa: CSVPLGETQYF